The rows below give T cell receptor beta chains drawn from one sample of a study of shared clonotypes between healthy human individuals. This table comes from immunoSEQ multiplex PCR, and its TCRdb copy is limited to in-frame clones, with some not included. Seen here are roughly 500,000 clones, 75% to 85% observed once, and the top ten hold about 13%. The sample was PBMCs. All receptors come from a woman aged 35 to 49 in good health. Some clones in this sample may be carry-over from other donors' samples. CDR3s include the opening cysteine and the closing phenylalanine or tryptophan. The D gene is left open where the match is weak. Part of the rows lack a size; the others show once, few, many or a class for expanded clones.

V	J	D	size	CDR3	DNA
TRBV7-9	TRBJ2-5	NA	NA	CASSLQAQETQYF	TGTGCCAGCAGCTTGCAGGCCCAAGAGACCCAGTACTTC
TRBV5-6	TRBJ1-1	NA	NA	CASSSGLNTEAFF	TGTGCCAGCAGTTCGGGACTGAACACTGAAGCTTTCTTT
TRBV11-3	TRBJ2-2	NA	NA	CASSRDQTGELFF	TGTGCCAGCAGCCGAGACCAGACCGGGGAGCTGTTTTTT
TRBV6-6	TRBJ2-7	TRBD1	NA	CASSYTRQGASYEQYF	TGTGCCAGCAGTTACACAAGACAGGGGGCGTCCTACGAGCAGTACTTC
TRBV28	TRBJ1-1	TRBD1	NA	CASSSGQGAKTEAFF	TGTGCCAGCAGTTCTGGACAGGGGGCTAAAACTGAAGCTTTCTTT
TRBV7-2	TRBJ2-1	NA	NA	CASSKQVGDEQFF	TGTGCCAGCAGCAAACAAGTCGGCGATGAGCAGTTCTTC
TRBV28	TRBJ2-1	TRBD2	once	CASSLMGETSGRDNEQFF	TGTGCCAGCAGTTTGATGGGTGAGACTAGCGGGAGGGACAATGAGCAGTTCTTC
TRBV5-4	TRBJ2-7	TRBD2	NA	CASSLASGTSGSYEQYF	TGTGCCAGCAGCTTGGCATCCGGGACTAGCGGGAGTTACGAGCAGTACTTC
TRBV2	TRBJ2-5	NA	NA	CASTLVRETQYF	TGTGCCAGCACTCTAGTCAGGGAGACCCAGTACTTC
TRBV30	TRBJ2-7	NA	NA	CAWSVLLAYEQYF	TGTGCCTGGAGTGTACTTCTCGCCTACGAGCAGTACTTC
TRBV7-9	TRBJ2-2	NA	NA	CASSFGTANTGELFF	TGTGCCAGCAGCTTCGGAACCGCGAACACCGGGGAGCTGTTTTTT
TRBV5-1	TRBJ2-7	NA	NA	CASSLDPGEGEQYF	TGCGCCAGCAGCTTGGACCCAGGTGAGGGGGAGCAGTACTTC
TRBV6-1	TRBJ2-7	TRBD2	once	CASRVGGSSYEQYF	TGTGCCAGCAGGGTAGGCGGGAGCTCCTACGAGCAGTACTTC
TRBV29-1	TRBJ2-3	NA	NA	CSARLTGPSTDTQYF	TGCAGCGCCAGACTTACAGGTCCTAGCACAGATACGCAGTATTTT
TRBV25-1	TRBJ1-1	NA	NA	CASSEAGRTEAFF	TGTGCCAGCAGTGAAGCGGGGAGAACTGAAGCTTTCTTT
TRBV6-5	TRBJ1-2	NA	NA	CASSPGTAHGYTF	TGTGCCAGCAGCCCCGGGACCGCCCATGGCTACACCTTC
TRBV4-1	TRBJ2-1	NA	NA	CASNVGATSYNEQFF	TGCGCCAGCAATGTGGGAGCGACCTCCTACAATGAGCAGTTCTTC
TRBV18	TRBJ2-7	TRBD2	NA	CASSTSGGENEQYF	TGTGCCAGCTCAACCTCCGGGGGGGAGAACGAGCAGTACTTC
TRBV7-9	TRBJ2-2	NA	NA	CASREQHVYGELFF	TGTGCCAGCAGGGAACAACACGTTTACGGGGAGCTGTTTTTT
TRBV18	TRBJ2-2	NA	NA	CASSRRTATGELFF	TGTGCCAGCTCACGTAGGACTGCGACTGGGGAGCTGTTTTTT
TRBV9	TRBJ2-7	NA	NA	CASGSLYGYEQYF	TGTGCCAGCGGATCCCTCTACGGCTACGAGCAGTACTTC
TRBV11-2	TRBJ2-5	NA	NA	CASSLRGSGVETQYF	TGTGCCAGCAGCTTACGGGGCAGCGGTGTTGAGACCCAGTACTTC
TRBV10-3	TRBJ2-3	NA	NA	CASHREASTDTQYF	TGTGCCTCACACAGGGAAGCTAGCACAGATACGCAGTATTTT
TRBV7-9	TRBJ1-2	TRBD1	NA	CASSLQTGTVF	TGTGCCAGCAGCCTACAGACTGGGACAGTCTTC
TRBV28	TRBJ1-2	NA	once	CASSLDRGLGYTF	TGTGCCAGCAGTTTGGACCGAGGCCTGGGCTACACCTTC
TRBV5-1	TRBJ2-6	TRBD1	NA	CASSNSPGQGTNSGANVLTF	TGCGCCAGCAGCAATTCGCCGGGACAGGGGACGAACTCTGGGGCCAACGTCCTGACTTTC
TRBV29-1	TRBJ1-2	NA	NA	CSERVLRGYTF	TGCAGCGAGAGGGTGCTTCGTGGCTACACCTTC
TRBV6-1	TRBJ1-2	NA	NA	CASSDYQKNYGYTF	TGTGCCAGCAGTGACTATCAAAAAAACTATGGCTACACCTTC
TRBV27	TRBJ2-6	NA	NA	CASSLTGYSSGANVLTF	TGTGCCAGCAGTTTGACAGGATACAGCTCTGGGGCCAACGTCCTGACTTTC
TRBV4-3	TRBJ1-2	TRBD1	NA	CASSQESDRDYYGYTF	TGCGCCAGCAGCCAAGAAAGTGACAGGGATTACTATGGCTACACCTTC
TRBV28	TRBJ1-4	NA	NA	CASTDDEKLFF	TGTGCCAGCACCGATGATGAAAAACTGTTTTTT
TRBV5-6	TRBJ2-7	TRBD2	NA	CASSLRDYRYEQYF	TGTGCCAGCAGCCTCCGGGACTACAGATACGAGCAGTACTTC
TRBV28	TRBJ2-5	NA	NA	CASSRGARETQYF	TGTGCCAGCAGTAGGGGGGCCCGGGAGACCCAGTACTTC
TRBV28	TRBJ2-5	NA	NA	CASSLLEGVAETQYF	TGTGCCAGCAGTTTACTGGAGGGGGTAGCAGAGACCCAGTACTTC
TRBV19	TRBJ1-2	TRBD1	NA	CASSITRQGVYGYTF	TGTGCCAGTAGTATAACCCGACAGGGGGTCTATGGCTACACCTTC
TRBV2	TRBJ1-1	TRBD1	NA	CASRDQGGTEAFF	TGTGCCAGCCGGGACCAGGGGGGGACTGAAGCTTTCTTT
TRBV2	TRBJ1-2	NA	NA	CASTAVRGSYGYTF	TGTGCCAGCACGGCCGTCAGGGGTTCCTATGGCTACACCTTC
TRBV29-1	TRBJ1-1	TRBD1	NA	CSVAETGMHTEAFF	TGCAGCGTTGCCGAGACAGGGATGCACACTGAAGCTTTCTTT
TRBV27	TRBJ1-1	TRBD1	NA	CASRPRDRGLGAFF	TGTGCCAGCAGACCCCGGGACAGGGGGCTGGGGGCTTTCTTT
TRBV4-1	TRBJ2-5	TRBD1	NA	CASSQGPGQGREQYF	TGCGCCAGCAGCCAAGGGCCGGGACAGGGACGGGAGCAGTACTTC
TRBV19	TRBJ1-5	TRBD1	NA	CASSGPTGISNQPQHF	TGTGCCAGTAGTGGACCGACAGGGATTAGCAATCAGCCCCAGCATTTT
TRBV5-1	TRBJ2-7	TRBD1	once	CASSSGQGAFYEQYF	TGCGCCAGCAGCTCAGGACAGGGGGCGTTCTACGAGCAGTACTTC
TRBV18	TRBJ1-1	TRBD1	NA	CASSPKQGTEETEAFF	TGTGCCAGCTCACCTAAACAGGGGACGGAGGAGACTGAAGCTTTCTTT
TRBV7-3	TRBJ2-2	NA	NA	CASSLSGTNTGELFF	TGTGCCAGCAGCTTAAGTGGCACGAACACCGGGGAGCTGTTTTTT
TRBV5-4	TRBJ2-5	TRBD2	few	CASSKEREGETQYF	TGTGCCAGCAGCAAAGAACGGGAGGGGGAGACCCAGTACTTC
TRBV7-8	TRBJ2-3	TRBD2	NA	CASSFTSGFLTDTQYF	TGTGCCAGCAGCTTTACTAGCGGATTCCTCACAGATACGCAGTATTTT
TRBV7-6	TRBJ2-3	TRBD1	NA	CASSSGQGRTDTQYF	TGTGCCAGCAGCTCGGGACAGGGGAGGACAGATACGCAGTATTTT
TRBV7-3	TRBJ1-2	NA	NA	CASSLRAGTNYGYTF	TGTGCCAGCAGCCTCAGGGCCGGTACGAACTATGGCTACACCTTC
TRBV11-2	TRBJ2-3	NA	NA	CASSLGGTDTQYF	TGTGCCAGCAGCTTAGGCGGGACAGATACGCAGTATTTT
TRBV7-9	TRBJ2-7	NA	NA	CASSFRSGSYEQYF	TGTGCCAGCAGCTTCCGTAGCGGTTCCTACGAGCAGTACTTC
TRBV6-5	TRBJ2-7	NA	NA	CASAQSSYEQYF	TGTGCCAGTGCACAGAGCTCCTACGAGCAGTACTTC
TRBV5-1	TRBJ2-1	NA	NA	CASSLEGWELDNEQFF	TGCGCCAGCAGCTTGGAGGGCTGGGAGTTGGACAATGAGCAGTTCTTC
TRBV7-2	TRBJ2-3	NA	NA	CASSLDVPPDTQYF	TGTGCCAGCAGCTTAGACGTTCCGCCAGATACGCAGTATTTT
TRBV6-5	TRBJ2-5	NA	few	CASSTPETQYF	TGTGCCAGCTCAACCCCGGAGACCCAGTACTTC
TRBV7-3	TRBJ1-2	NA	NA	CASSLKAGPNYGYTF	TGTGCCAGCAGCTTAAAAGCAGGACCTAACTATGGCTACACCTTC
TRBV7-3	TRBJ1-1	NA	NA	CASSLNPTRWGTEAFF	TGTGCCAGCAGCTTAAATCCGACTAGGTGGGGCACTGAAGCTTTCTTT
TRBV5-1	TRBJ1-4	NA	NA	CASGTDSVNEKLFF	TGCGCCAGCGGTACGGACAGTGTTAATGAAAAACTGTTTTTT